These 14 T cell receptor beta chains were all obtained from the same sample, sequenced in a study of response to subunit inactivated influenza vaccine. Via MiXCR, TCRdb re-called the RT-PCR reads, giving one row per CDR3 protein. The sample lists about 540,000 distinct CDR3 sequences, under 30% occurring once. In addition, the sample was reused for a study of T cells expressing NK-cell markers. Turning to that study: A 5'RACE template switching approach incorporating UMIs was used to make TCR beta cDNA.

The source was CD4+ T cells sorted from PBMCs, collected roughly 12 days after vaccination. The receptors stem from a man in his fifties or sixties who received an inactivated influenza vaccine.

This rearrangement joins TRBV4-2 to TRBJ2-3, with D perhaps assigned TRBD1 or TRBD2 (5 bases each). V was pared by 0 bases and J by 2 bases, with 15 bases between. CDR1 is LGHNA, CDR2 YNFKEQ, per germline. The CDR3 runs 17 residues. The CDR3 DNA is TGTGCCAGCAGCCAAGACCAGGGTAGCGTTCCCACAGATACGCAGTATTTT. Residues: CASSQDQGSVPTDTQYF.

The chain carries TRBV11-2 and TRBJ2-1; 9 bases are a match to TRBD2. Germline lookup yields CDR1 SGHAT and CDR2 FQNNGV. The CDR3 has 15 residues. J lost 6 bases, V lost 7 bases, and 10 bases had no gene match. This chain's CDR3 is CASTLRAGGLNEQFF. The CDR3 DNA follows: TGTGCCAGCACCCTCCGGGCGGGAGGGCTCAATGAGCAGTTCTTC.

This clonotype was detected a few times. V is TRBV28 and J is TRBJ2-3; 8 bases fit TRBD2. This CDR3 contains 17 residues. The trim removed 1 base at V and 2 bases at J, leaving 8 bases unmatched. Germline CDR1 reads MDHEN; CDR2 reads SYDVKM. The CDR3 loop reads CASSLFTSGSNTDTQYF. CDR3 bases: TGTGCCAGCAGTTTATTTACTAGCGGATCGAACACAGATACGCAGTATTTT.

In its sample, this clonotype was seen once. DNA of the CDR3: TGTGCCAGCAGCTTGTCCGGGGCCCGGGAGACCCAGTACTTC. This translates into CASSLSGARETQYF. This chain connects TRBV5-6 to TRBJ2-5; D is possibly TRBD1 or TRBD2 (5 bases each). Germline V gene sequence: CDR1 SGHDT, CDR2 YYEEEE. V was cut by 1 base and J by 5 bases, with 12 bases left in between. This CDR3 is built from 14 residues. Looking up the rest from reference TRBV5-6 and TRBJ2-5 gives the full variable domain: DAGVTQSPTHLIKTRGQQVTLRCSPKSGHDTVSWYQQALGQGPQFIFQYYEEEERQRGNFPDRFSGHQFPNYSSELNVNALLLGDSALYLCASSLSGARETQYFGPGTRLLVL.

The genes are TRBV29-1 and TRBJ1-1; a weak D match, TRBD1 (5 bases). This CDR3 is 11 amino acids long. V gave up 8 bases and J gave up 7 bases, with 14 bases separating them. Per germline, CDR1 SQVTM and CDR2 ANQGSEA. The CDR3 coding sequence is TGCAGCTCTCGGGACCAGAGTGAAGCTTTCTTT. Translation gives CSSRDQSEAFF.

CDR3 loop: CSAPQAGGYEQYF. The CDR3 bases are TGCAGTGCTCCTCAGGCGGGGGGATACGAGCAGTACTTC. This chain links TRBV20-1 with TRBJ2-7; TRBD2 aligns across 8 bases. Looked up from germline, CDR1 is DFQATT and CDR2 is SNEGSKA (reference sequence). Losses at the gene ends were 5 bases for V and 4 bases for J; bases not matched to a gene: 7. This CDR3 has 13 amino acids.

This sequence joins TRBV11-2 and TRBJ2-6; D is unclear. The germline CDR1 and CDR2 sequences are SGHAT and FQNNGV. V gave up 2 bases and J gave up 0 bases, with 14 bases separating them. CDR3 length: 18 amino acids. The CDR3 DNA reads as TGTGCCAGCAGCTTAATCGTCGGTCTGTTCTCTGGGGCCAACGTCCTGACTTTC. Translation gives CASSLIVGLFSGANVLTF.

The chain has TRBV6-5 and TRBJ1-1, with TRBD1 identical over 9 bases. The CDR3 length is 14 residues. Trimming removed 4 bases from V and 11 bases from J; junction bases left unmatched: 11. The germline gives CDR1 MNHEY, CDR2 SVGAGI. For the CDR3, the DNA is TGTGCCAGCAGTTCCCGACAGGGGGGGGTCGGGGCTTTCTTT. Residues: CASSSRQGGVGAFF.

There are a few counts of this clonotype. The rearrangement joins TRBV10-3 to TRBJ2-1; TRBD2 matches 10 bases. V trimming: 8 bases; J trimming: 7 bases; junction bases outside the gene matches: 8. Germline values: CDR1 ENHRY, CDR2 SYGVKD. There are 14 residues in the CDR3. The CDR3 loop is CAIGLAGDANEQFF. The CDR3 coding sequence is TGTGCCATCGGGCTAGCGGGAGACGCGAATGAGCAGTTCTTC.

V gene TRBV9 combines with J gene TRBJ2-7; 10 bases line up with TRBD2. The CDR3 consists of 15 residues. Trimming took 0 bases from V and 5 from J; bases not matched to a gene: 5. CDR1 and CDR2 from the germline V gene are SGDLS and YYNGEE. For the CDR3, the DNA is TGTGCCAGCAGCGTAGCGGGCACTAGCGGGAACGAGCAGTACTTC. Its protein product is CASSVAGTSGNEQYF.

The chain links TRBV5-1 to TRBJ1-1, with D possibly TRBD1 on 6 matching bases. Germline V gene data show CDR1 as SGHRS and CDR2 as YFSETQ. This CDR3 has 15 amino acids. Trimming removed 1 base at V and 0 bases at J, with 10 bases between. The CDR3 spells CASSLLGQLNTEAFF. The CDR3 DNA reads TGCGCCAGCAGCTTGTTAGGACAGCTGAACACTGAAGCTTTCTTT. The full variable domain, completed using reference TRBV5-1 and TRBJ1-1, is KAGVTQTPRYLIKTRGQQVTLSCSPISGHRSVSWYQQTPGQGLQFLFEYFSETQRNKGNFPGRFSGRQFSNSRSEMNVSTLELGDSALYLCASSLLGQLNTEAFFGQGTRLTVV.

The V gene is TRBV10-3, the J gene TRBJ1-4; a possible D gene is TRBD1 (5 bases). The germline V gene has CDR1 ENHRY and CDR2 SYGVKD. The V gene lost 4 bases and the J gene lost 0 bases, with 18 bases spanning the gap. CDR3 length: 18 amino acids. CDR3 DNA: TGTGCCATCAGTGCGGGGGGGAACAGAAAAGCAACTAATGAAAAACTGTTTTTT. Protein: CAISAGGNRKATNEKLFF.

Only a few counts were recorded for this clonotype. The chain uses TRBV25-1 and TRBJ1-4; D ambiguous. CDR3 length: 13 amino acids. With 1 base removed from V and 7 bases from J, the gap between germline ends came to 7 bases. CDR1 is MGHDK, CDR2 SYGVNS, per germline. The CDR3 DNA reads as TGTGCCAGCAGTGAATTTTGGGGTGAAAAACTGTTTTTT. Its translation: CASSEFWGEKLFF.

This clonotype has only a few counts. The gene calls are TRBV7-2 and TRBJ2-7; D is unresolved. Deletions cut 5 bases from V and 2 bases from J, with 13 bases between. CDR3 length: 14 residues. Germline V gene lookup returns CDR1 SGHTA and CDR2 FQGNSA. This CDR3 reads CASSPHGPPYEQYF. In DNA, the CDR3 is TGTGCCAGCAGCCCGCATGGTCCCCCCTACGAGCAGTACTTC.